Following are 10 T cell receptor beta chains from one sample sequenced in a study of neurological immune-mediated disorders. Time point reported: longitudinal time-point 3. TCRdb fed the 5' RACE reads into MiXCR, producing one record per CDR3 protein. The sample consists of roughly 48,000 distinct CDR3 sequences, roughly 13% of them appearing once. Input material: PBMCs. The receptors here all came from a male donor with HTLV-1-associated myelopathy (HAM/TSP).

This clonotype was found many times. V gene TRBV7-2 combines with J gene TRBJ2-1, with TRBD1 as a possible D gene (5 bases). The V gene lost 1 base and the J gene lost 8 bases, with 9 bases spanning the gap. CDR3 size: 13 residues. From germline, CDR1 is SGHTA and CDR2 FQGNSA. The CDR3 here is CASSLGRDDEQFF. The CDR3 bases are TGTGCCAGCAGCTTAGGCAGGGATGATGAGCAGTTCTTC.

The chain links TRBV24-1 to TRBJ2-2, with 9 bases that match TRBD1. The CDR3 runs 17 residues. The V gene's germline CDR1 is KGHDR and CDR2 SFDVKD. V was pared by 5 bases and J by 1 base, with 7 bases of the junction left unmatched. CDR3 DNA sequence: TGTGCCACCAGTGCCGTTCCGGGACAGGGGAACACCGGGGAGCTGTTTTTT. Translated: CATSAVPGQGNTGELFF.

This rearrangement joins TRBV7-6 to TRBJ1-1; 7 nucleotides align to TRBD1. CDR1 and CDR2 from the germline V gene are SGHVS and FNYEAQ. The CDR3 sequence is 14 residues long. J lost 1 base, V lost 5 bases, and 4 bases had no gene match. CDR3 DNA: TGTGCCAGCAGCGCATACAGGGGGAACACTGAAGCTTTCTTT. It yields the protein CASSAYRGNTEAFF.

The sample holds many counts of this clonotype. The chain employs TRBV9 and TRBJ2-2; D uncertain. Trimming took 2 bases from V and 6 from J, leaving 8 bases between them. The CDR3 covers 13 residues. The V gene's germline CDR1 is SGDLS and CDR2 YYNGEE. The CDR3 loop is CASSVRHPGELFF. In DNA, the CDR3 is TGTGCCAGCAGCGTCCGTCACCCCGGGGAGCTGTTTTTT.

This clonotype was observed a few times. The rearrangement links TRBV6-1 to TRBJ1-1; no clear D. The CDR3 covers 13 residues. Germline V lookup: CDR1 MNHNS, CDR2 SASEGT. Trimming took 3 bases from V and 2 from J, leaving 7 bases between them. The CDR3 DNA follows: TGTGCCAGCAGTGATCAGGTAAACACTGAAGCTTTCTTT. It encodes CASSDQVNTEAFF.

This clonotype has only a few counts. This sequence joins TRBV4-3 and TRBJ1-2; 7 bases are shared with TRBD1. CDR1 and CDR2 from the germline V gene are LGHNA and YSLEER. CDR3 length: 17 residues. The junction had 12 bases not matched to a gene; V was cut back by 0 bases and J by 5 bases. The CDR3 DNA reads as TGCGCCAGCAGCCAAGATCACCCCGGGACAGAAGTTTATGGCTACACCTTC. Translation gives CASSQDHPGTEVYGYTF.

This clonotype was recorded at least ten times. The chain carries TRBV5-1 and TRBJ1-6; D may be TRBD1 (6 bases). The V end lost 2 bases, the J end lost 6 bases, and 6 bases lay between the germline ends. Germline-derived CDR1 and CDR2 are SGHRS and YFSETQ. The CDR3 runs 13 residues. CDR3 region: CASSFRGNSPLHF. The DNA for the CDR3 is TGCGCCAGCAGCTTCAGGGGTAATTCACCCCTCCACTTT. Combining the CDR3 with reference TRBV5-1 and TRBJ1-6 gives the whole variable domain KAGVTQTPRYLIKTRGQQVTLSCSPISGHRSVSWYQQTPGQGLQFLFEYFSETQRNKGNFPGRFSGRQFSNSRSEMNVSTLELGDSALYLCASSFRGNSPLHFGNGTRLTVT.

This clonotype was detected ten times or more. The chain couples TRBV7-6 to TRBJ2-1, with D unclear. CDR1 and CDR2 (germline): SGHVS, FNYEAQ. The CDR3 covers 14 residues. The V end lost 4 bases, the J end lost 0 bases, and 7 bases lay between the germline ends. CDR3 protein: CASSSPSSYNEQFF. For the CDR3, the DNA is TGTGCCAGCAGCTCCCCAAGCTCCTACAATGAGCAGTTCTTC.

By sample share, this clonotype is hyperexpanded. The chain combines TRBV28 with TRBJ1-1; D might be TRBD1 (6 bases). The CDR3 has 16 amino acids. V lost 6 bases and J 1 base, leaving 18 bases between the germline ends. CDR1 and CDR2 (germline): MDHEN, SYDVKM. The DNA of the CDR3 is TGTGCCAGCAGAATTTTCTCCGGACAGACGAACACTGAAGCTTTCTTT. Translation gives CASRIFSGQTNTEAFF.

This clonotype was observed many times. The CDR3, as DNA: TGCGCCAGCCTTCCCCTCGGACAGGGGCGGGGGTTGGTTAACAATGAGCAGTTCTTC. This encodes CASLPLGQGRGLVNNEQFF. The V and J genes are TRBV10-2 and TRBJ2-1; 9 bases are shared with TRBD1. Per the germline V gene, CDR1 is WSHSY and CDR2 is SAAADI. With 8 bases clipped from V and 5 bases from J, the junction kept 22 bases outside the gene matches. The CDR3 contains 19 residues.